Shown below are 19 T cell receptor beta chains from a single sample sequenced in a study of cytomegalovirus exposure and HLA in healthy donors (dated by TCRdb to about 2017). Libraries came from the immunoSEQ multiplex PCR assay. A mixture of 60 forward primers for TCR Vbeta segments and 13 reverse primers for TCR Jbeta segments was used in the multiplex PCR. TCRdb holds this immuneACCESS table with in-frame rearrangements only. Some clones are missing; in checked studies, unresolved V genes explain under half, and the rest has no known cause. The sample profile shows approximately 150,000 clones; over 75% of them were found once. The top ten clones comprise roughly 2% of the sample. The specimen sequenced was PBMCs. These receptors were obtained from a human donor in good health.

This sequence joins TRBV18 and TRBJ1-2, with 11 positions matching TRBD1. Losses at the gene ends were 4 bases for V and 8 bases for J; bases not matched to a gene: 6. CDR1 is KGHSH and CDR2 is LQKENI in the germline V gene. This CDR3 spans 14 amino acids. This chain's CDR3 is CASSQKDRGLGYTF. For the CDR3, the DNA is TGTGCCAGCTCACAAAAGGACAGGGGGCTCGGCTACACCTTC.

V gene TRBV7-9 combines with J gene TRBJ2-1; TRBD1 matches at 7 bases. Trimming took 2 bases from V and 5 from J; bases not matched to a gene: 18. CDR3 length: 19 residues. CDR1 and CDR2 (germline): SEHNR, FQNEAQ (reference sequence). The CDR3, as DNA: TGTGCCAGCAGCTTATATTGGTCCCCTCCGGGACAGTTTAACAATGAGCAGTTCTTC. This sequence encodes CASSLYWSPPGQFNNEQFF.

CDR3 nucleotide sequence: TGTGCCAGCAGCCCCGAAGGAGTCCCGACGAACACTGAAGCTTTCTTT. Its translation: CASSPEGVPTNTEAFF. V gene TRBV9 combines with J gene TRBJ1-1; no reliable D call. This CDR3 contains 16 residues. CDR1 is SGDLS and CDR2 is YYNGEE in the germline V gene. V dropped 4 bases and J dropped 1 base, with 17 bases sitting between them.

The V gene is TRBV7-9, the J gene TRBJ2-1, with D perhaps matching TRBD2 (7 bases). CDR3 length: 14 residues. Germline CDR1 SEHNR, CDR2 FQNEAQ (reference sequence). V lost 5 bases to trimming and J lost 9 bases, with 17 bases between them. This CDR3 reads CASSNMGGAGEQFF. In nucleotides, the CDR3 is TGTGCCAGCAGCAACATGGGGGGGGCTGGTGAGCAGTTCTTC.

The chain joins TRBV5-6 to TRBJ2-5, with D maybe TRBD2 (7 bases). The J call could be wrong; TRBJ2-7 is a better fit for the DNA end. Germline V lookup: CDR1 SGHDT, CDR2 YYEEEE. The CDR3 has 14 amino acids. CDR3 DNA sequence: TGTGCCAGCAGCTTGGAGGGGGGGGCCTCCGAGCAGTACTTC. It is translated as CASSLEGGASEQYF.

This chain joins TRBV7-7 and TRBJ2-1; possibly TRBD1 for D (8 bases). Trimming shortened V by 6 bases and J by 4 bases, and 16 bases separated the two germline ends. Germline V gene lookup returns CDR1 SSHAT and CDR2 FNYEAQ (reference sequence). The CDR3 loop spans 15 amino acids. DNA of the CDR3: TGTGCCAGCAGGAAAGCGGGACAGGAGTACAATGAGCAGTTCTTC. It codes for CASRKAGQEYNEQFF.

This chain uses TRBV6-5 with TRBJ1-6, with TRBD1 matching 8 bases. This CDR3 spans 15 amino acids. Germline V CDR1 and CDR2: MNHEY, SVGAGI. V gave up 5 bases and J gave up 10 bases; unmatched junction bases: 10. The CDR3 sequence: CASSPGQAAVSPLHF. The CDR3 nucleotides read TGTGCCAGCAGTCCGGGACAGGCCGCCGTGTCACCCCTCCACTTT.

CDR3 sequence (DNA): TGTGCCAGCAGCTTCGACAGTAACTATGGCTACACCTTC. It is translated as CASSFDSNYGYTF. The V and J genes are TRBV7-9 and TRBJ1-2; a possible D gene is TRBD1 (5 bases). The CDR3 consists of 13 residues. CDR1 is SEHNR, CDR2 FQNEAQ, per germline (reference sequence). V lost 3 bases, J lost 1 base, and 6 bases lay in between. Full variable domain (outside the CDR3, taken from reference TRBV7-9 and TRBJ1-2): DTGVSQNPRHKITKRGQNVTFRCDPISEHNRLYWYRQTLGQGPEFLTYFQNEAQLEKSRLLSDRFSAERPKGSFSTLEIQRTEQGDSAMYLCASSFDSNYGYTFGSGTRLTVV.

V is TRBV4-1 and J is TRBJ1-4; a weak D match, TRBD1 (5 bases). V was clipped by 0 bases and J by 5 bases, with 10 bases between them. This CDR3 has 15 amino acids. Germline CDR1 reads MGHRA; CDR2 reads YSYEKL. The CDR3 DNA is TGCGCCAGCAGCCAAGATTGGTCAGGGAATGAAAAACTGTTTTTT. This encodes CASSQDWSGNEKLFF.

The CDR3 loop reads CASSATGATNEKLFF. CDR3 in DNA: TGTGCCAGCAGTGCGACAGGGGCAACTAATGAAAAACTGTTTTTT. This sequence joins TRBV25-1 and TRBJ1-4; 8 bases are shared with TRBD1. Germline assignment: CDR1 MGHDK and CDR2 SYGVNS. The length of the CDR3 is 15 residues. V was clipped by 4 bases and J by 0 bases; unmatched bases: 1. Full variable domain (remainder filled in from reference TRBV25-1 and TRBJ1-4): EADIYQTPRYLVIGTGKKITLECSQTMGHDKMYWYQQDPGMELHLIHYSYGVNSTEKGDLSSESTVSRIRTEHFPLTLESARPSHTSQYLCASSATGATNEKLFFGSGTQLSVL.

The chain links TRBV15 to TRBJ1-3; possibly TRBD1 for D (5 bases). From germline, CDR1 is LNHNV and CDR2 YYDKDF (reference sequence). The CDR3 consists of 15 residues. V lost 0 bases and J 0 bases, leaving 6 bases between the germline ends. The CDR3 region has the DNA TGTGCCACCAGCAGAGAGGGGGGCTCTGGAAACACCATATATTTT. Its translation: CATSREGGSGNTIYF.

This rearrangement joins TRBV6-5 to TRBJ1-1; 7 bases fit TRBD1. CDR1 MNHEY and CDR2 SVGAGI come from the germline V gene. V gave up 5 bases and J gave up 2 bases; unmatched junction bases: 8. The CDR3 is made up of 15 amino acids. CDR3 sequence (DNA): TGTGCCAGCAGTACCCGACAGGGAGGCAACACTGAAGCTTTCTTT. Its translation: CASSTRQGGNTEAFF.

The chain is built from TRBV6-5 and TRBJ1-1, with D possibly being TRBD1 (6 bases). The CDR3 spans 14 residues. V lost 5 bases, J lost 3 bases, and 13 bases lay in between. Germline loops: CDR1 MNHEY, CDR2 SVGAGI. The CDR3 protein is CASSKGGSYTEAFF. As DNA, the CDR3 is TGTGCCAGCAGTAAGGGGGGGTCCTACACTGAAGCTTTCTTT.

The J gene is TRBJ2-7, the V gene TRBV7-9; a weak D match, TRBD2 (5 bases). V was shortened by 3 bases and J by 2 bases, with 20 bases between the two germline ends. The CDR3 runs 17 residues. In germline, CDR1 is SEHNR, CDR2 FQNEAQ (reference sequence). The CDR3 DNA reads TGTGCCAGCAGCTTGCACAGCCGAGAGGGTATCACCTACGAGCAGTACTTC. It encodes CASSLHSREGITYEQYF.

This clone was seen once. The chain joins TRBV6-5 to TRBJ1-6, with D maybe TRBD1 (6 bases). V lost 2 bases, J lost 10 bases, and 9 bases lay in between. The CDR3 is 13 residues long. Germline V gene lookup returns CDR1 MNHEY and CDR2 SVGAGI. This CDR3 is CASSYGGSSPLHF. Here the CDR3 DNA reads TGTGCCAGCAGTTACGGGGGCAGCTCACCCCTCCACTTT.

As DNA, the CDR3 is TGCGCCAGCAGCTTGGGGACAGGGGAAAGGACTGAAGCTTTCTTT. Its protein product is CASSLGTGERTEAFF. V gene TRBV5-1 combines with J gene TRBJ1-1; 9 bases match TRBD1. V lost 0 bases, J lost 5 bases, and 5 bases stayed unmatched. The CDR3 loop spans 15 amino acids. Germline V CDR1 and CDR2: SGHRS, YFSETQ.

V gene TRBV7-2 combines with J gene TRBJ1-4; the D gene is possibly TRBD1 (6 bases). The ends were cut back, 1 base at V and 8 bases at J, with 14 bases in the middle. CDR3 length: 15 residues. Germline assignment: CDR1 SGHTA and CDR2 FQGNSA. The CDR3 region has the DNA TGTGCCAGCAGCTTAGGGCAGGGGATGCGCGAAAAACTGTTTTTT. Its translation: CASSLGQGMREKLFF.

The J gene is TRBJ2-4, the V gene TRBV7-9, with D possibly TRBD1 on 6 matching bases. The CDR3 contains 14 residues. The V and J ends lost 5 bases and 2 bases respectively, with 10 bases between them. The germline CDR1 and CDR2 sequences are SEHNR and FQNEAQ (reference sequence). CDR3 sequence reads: CASSNRVPKNIQYF. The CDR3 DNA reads TGTGCCAGCAGCAACAGGGTCCCCAAAAACATTCAGTACTTC.

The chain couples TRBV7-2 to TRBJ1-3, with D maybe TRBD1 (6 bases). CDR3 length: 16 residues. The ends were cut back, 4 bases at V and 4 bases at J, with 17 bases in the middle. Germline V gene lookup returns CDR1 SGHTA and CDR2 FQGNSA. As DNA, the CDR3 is TGTGCCAGCAGCTCAACAGGGTCCCTATTAGGAAACACCATATATTTT. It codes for CASSSTGSLLGNTIYF.